The present T cell receptor beta chain was sequenced within a study of cytomegalovirus exposure and HLA in healthy donors (dated by TCRdb to 2016 to 2017). Looking at the study overall: In an earlier analysis of roughly 590 of the donors, 276 Gb of sequence data and 90 million to 120 million unique TCR beta sequences from 180 million or so T cells were reported. An early release that covered several hundred HLA-typed donors contained 300 to 350 gigabases of sequencing data and roughly 84 million unique TCR sequences. The genetic ancestry cluster associated with self-reported Caucasian donors included 81% of the roughly 390 genotyped donors. The study aimed to test whether cataloging public T cell receptors could reveal signatures of past pathogen exposure. Using immunosequencing, the study profiled T cell repertoires from 666 subjects and related those repertoires to cytomegalovirus serostatus. Along with the approximately 650-subject first cohort, a separate validation cohort of around 110 different subjects was used. High-throughput TCR immunosequencing, statistical association of individual TCRs with disease status, and machine learning were combined to predict cytomegalovirus infection status. A later analysis re-examined previously published TCR beta repertoires from more than 550 donors and added high-resolution HLA genotyping to investigate patterns of TCR occurrence. Rather than drawing on any new phenotypic data, the later analysis identified candidate immune exposures from TCR beta sequences and the way those sequences occurred across donors. An earlier analysis of 500 to 750 of the donors applied high-throughput TCR beta sequencing to assess whether each TCR beta V gene segment acted as functional or pseudogenic. Donor age, sex, ethnicity and CMV serostatus were compiled together with the repertoire data. A later genetic analysis took genome-wide SNP genotypes for about 65% of the roughly 670 donors and used that subset as a discovery cohort. Every discovery cohort repertoire had been produced on one sequencing platform. HLA typing covered class I and class II loci at four-digit resolution. The number of donors typed differed by locus, with roughly 620-630 for A, B, C, DRB1 and DQB1, roughly 550 for DQA1, over 600 for DPA1, and over 400 for DPB1. Several DR-DQ haplotypes were treated as single units for association and clustering because of strong linkage in the cohort. Across 300 to 400 genotyped donors of the cohort, an average of about 220,000 unique TCR beta nucleotide sequences per donor were sequenced, and roughly 20% of those sequences were non-productive. The study at large found these results: The sequencing pipeline was judged likely to have produced a cluster of highly shared sequence variants as a technical artifact. A total of 164 TCR beta chains were listed by the study as associated with cytomegalovirus. The cohort was sequenced for TCR beta chains only, and without alpha or paired-chain data the features that could be detected were limited. In a later genetic analysis, fewer N-insertions in productive TCRs were reported among donors in an Asian-associated ancestry cluster than the roughly 700-donor mean. According to a later analysis, parvovirus B19, influenza, CMV and Epstein-Barr virus appeared linked to several top co-occurrence clusters. The presence/absence analyses assumed that sequencing depth was roughly uniform across donors, and that assumption may not be true. The only immune exposure information available for the cohort was CMV serostatus. A further reported finding was that TCR beta sequences accurately predicted the HLA-A and HLA-B alleles for most subjects in the first cohort. In an earlier analysis of about 550 of the donors, most TCR beta V segments were observed in productive rearrangements about 90% or about 30% of the time, broadly matching IMGT annotations. A later analysis associated 15,000 or so TCR beta sequences with specific HLA alleles at a false discovery rate of 0.05. Correlated functional status among segregating V segments might be attributable to linkage disequilibrium, but an unknown experimental factor could not be ruled out. The authors suggested that the approach could potentially be generalized to other disease states and immunological phenotypes. When HLA alleles, especially DR and DQ, strongly co-occurred, attributing TCR associations to individual alleles was difficult. In vitro tests confirmed that a few of the cytomegalovirus-associated TCR beta chains recognize cytomegalovirus antigens. In a later analysis, HLA-associated TCR beta chains were found to be more clonally expanded and to have lower generation probabilities than equally common non-associated chains. An association between a missense DCLRE1C variant and V-gene and J-gene trimming of TCR beta chains was found in a later genetic analysis and replicated in an independent cohort. The earlier analysis of about 600 of the donors excluded some 16 rarely observed V segments, including chromosome 9 orphons, because counts were too low. Most TCR sequences were seen in very few donors, while some public TCRs were found in many individuals. A later analysis found that TCR association rates varied across HLA loci, with DRB1 alleles showing the most associated TCRs and HLA-C alleles the fewest. In a later analysis, most CMV-associated TCR beta chains were found to appear HLA-restricted, with HLA associations seemingly driven largely by CMV exposure. Because HLA typing was missing for some donors at each locus, association tests included only the typed subset. The classifier was reported to diagnose cytomegalovirus status with high specificity and sensitivity in both the original and validation cohorts.

In regard to this clone: No cognate antigen has been identified for it. Nothing much larger sits one base from this clone, and base qualities are not available.

The cohort comprised 666 healthy bone marrow donors. All cohort members were sampled while nominally healthy, although unrecorded immune exposures were likely present. The donor was CMV seronegative and belonged to the group of approximately 320 seronegative cohort members. A peripheral blood sample was collected from each donor, and TCR beta sequencing was performed on peripheral blood mononuclear cells. Genomic DNA was extracted from the blood cell samples with the Qiagen DNeasy Blood Extraction Kit. Libraries were prepared through the immunoSEQ multiplex PCR assay. For the multiplex PCR, a mixture combining 60 forward primers for TCR Vbeta segments and 13 reverse primers for TCR Jbeta segments was used. The CDR3 region of rearranged TCR beta genes was amplified from genomic DNA with a multiplex PCR assay. On the Illumina HiSeq System, the amplified TCR beta libraries were sequenced as 87-base-pair reads. From the authors' description of their analysis: A later analysis counted some 74 million unique TCR beta chains across the 650 to 700 repertoires, and roughly 11 million of these chains were shared by at least two donors. Raw reads were error-corrected and collapsed into unique sequences with a nearest-neighbor algorithm that merged closely related sequences to remove PCR and sequencing errors. V, D and J gene segments were assigned by aligning CDR3 sequences to IMGT reference sequences. For a sequence to be retained, a match of at least six nucleotides was required to both a V gene segment and a J gene segment. A rearrangement counted as productive if the CDR3 had no stop codons and remained in frame with V and J, and every other rearrangement counted as non-productive. CDR3 was defined according to IMGT convention as the region running from the second conserved V-encoded cysteine to the conserved J-encoded phenylalanine. The earlier analysis of 500 to 650 of the donors excluded any sequence lacking an unambiguous match to a single V gene segment. In an earlier analysis of a few hundred of the donors, V segments were called functional above 56.7% productive rearrangements and were called segregating when the between-donor standard deviation exceeded 5%. A statistical classification framework was built for diagnosing cytomegalovirus status from the catalog of TCR beta chain sequences. V and J gene assignment, in a later analysis, came from comparing TCR nucleotide sequences with IMGT/GENE-DB human TR gene sequences. The TCRdist pipeline was used in a later analysis to assign CDR3 sequences and most-parsimonious VDJ recombination scenarios. A later analysis defined each TCR beta chain by its CDR3 amino acid sequence plus V-gene family, and excluded reads lacking a unique V-gene family. To address suspected cross-contamination and a sequencing artifact, a later analysis removed a few hundred highly shared, low-generation-probability nucleotide sequences. In a later analysis, a clonal expansion index was calculated for each public chain from normalized within-repertoire ranks of inferred template counts. In a later analysis, generation probabilities were computed using a VDJ recombination model fitted to out-of-frame rearrangements, and the results were checked against IGoR. In a later analysis, TCR-TCR, TCR-HLA and TCR-CMV co-occurrence was scored with hypergeometric tests, and a repertoire-size bias correction was applied to TCR pairs. False discovery rates were estimated in a later analysis by permuting HLA or CMV assignments 20 times. In a later analysis, co-occurring TCRs were grouped using DBSCAN, with TCRdist sequence similarity added in when clustering inside HLA-allele-positive subsets. Repertoires with fewer than 30,000 or more than 120,000 public chains, plus five repertoires with anomalous nucleotide sharing, were excluded from co-occurrence clustering. In TCRdb, the immuneACCESS table is reduced to in-frame sequences with V and J assigned. These tables do not hold every clone; where another copy was compared, an unresolved V gene accounts for under half, and the others remain unexplained. V and J calls and clone size follow that table, whereas D and trimming were derived from the DNA. Within this sample are under 85,000 clones, with over 75% of them counted one time only. The ten largest clonotypes hold 4% to 5.5% of the sample.

Sequenced: PBMCs. The clonotype was recovered from a woman aged 25 to 45 in good health and CMV-seronegative.

The bases are TGTGCCAGCAGTTACTCGAAACAGATAAATCAGCCCCAGCATTTT. Its translation is CASSYSKQINQPQHF. The rearranged segments are TRBV6-5 and TRBJ1-5; a confident D gene designation cannot be given. The cysteine opens and the phenylalanine closes a CDR3 of 15 amino acids. The kept DNA is CDR3 alone, 45 bases in frame from the first base. V gives up 0 bases and J gives up 4 bases, and the segment between their germline ends measures 10 bases. From the germline V gene, CDR1 is MNHEY and CDR2 is SVGAGI.